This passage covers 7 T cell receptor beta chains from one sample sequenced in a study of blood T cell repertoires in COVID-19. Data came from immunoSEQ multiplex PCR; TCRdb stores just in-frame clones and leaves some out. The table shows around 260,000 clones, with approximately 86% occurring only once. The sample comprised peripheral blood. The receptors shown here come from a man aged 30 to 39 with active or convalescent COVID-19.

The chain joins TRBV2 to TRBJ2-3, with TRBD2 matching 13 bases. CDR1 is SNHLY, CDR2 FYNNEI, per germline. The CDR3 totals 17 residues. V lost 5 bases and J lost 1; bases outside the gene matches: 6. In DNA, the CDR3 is TGTGCCAGCAGTAGGACTAGCGGGGGCCTCCGCACAGATACGCAGTATTTT. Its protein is CASSRTSGGLRTDTQYF.

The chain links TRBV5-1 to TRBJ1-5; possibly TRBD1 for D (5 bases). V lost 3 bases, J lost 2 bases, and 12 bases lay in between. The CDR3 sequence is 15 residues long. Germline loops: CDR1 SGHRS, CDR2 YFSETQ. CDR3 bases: TGCGCCAGCAGCTGGGGGGTTTCGGGCAATCAGCCCCAGCATTTT. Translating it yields CASSWGVSGNQPQHF.

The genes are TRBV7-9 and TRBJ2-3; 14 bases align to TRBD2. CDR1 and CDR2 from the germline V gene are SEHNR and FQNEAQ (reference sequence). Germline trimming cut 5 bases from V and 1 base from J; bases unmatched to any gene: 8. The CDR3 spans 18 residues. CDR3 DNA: TGTGCCAGCAGCCCCCCGGGACTAGCGGGGGAACGCACAGATACGCAGTATTTT. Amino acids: CASSPPGLAGERTDTQYF. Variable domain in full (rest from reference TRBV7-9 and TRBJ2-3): DTGVSQNPRHKITKRGQNVTFRCDPISEHNRLYWYRQTLGQGPEFLTYFQNEAQLEKSRLLSDRFSAERPKGSFSTLEIQRTEQGDSAMYLCASSPPGLAGERTDTQYFGPGTRLTVL.

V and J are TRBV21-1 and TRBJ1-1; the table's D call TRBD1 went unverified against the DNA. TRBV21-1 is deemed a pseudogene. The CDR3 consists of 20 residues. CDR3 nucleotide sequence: TGTGCCAGCAGCAAAGGATCTCCCCGGGACAGGAGCTACCTGAACACTGAAGCTTTCTTT. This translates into CASSKGSPRDRSYLNTEAFF.

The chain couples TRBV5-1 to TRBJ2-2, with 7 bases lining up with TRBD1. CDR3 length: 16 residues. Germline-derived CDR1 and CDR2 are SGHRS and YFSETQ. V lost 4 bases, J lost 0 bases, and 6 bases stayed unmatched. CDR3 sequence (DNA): TGCGCCAGCAGCGTGACAGGGCCCACGAACACCGGGGAGCTGTTTTTT. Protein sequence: CASSVTGPTNTGELFF.

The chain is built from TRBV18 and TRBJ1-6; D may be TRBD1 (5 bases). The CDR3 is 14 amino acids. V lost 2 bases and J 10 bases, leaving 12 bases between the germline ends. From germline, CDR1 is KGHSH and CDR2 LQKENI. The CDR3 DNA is TGTGCCAGCTCACCAGGAAGGGGTAACTCACCCCTCCACTTT. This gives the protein CASSPGRGNSPLHF.

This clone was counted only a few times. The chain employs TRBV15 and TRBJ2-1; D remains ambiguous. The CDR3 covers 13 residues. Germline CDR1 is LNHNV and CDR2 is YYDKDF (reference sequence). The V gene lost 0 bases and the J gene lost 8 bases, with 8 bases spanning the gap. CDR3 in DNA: TGTGCCACCAGCAGAGATGAGAGAGATGAGCAGTTCTTC. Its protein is CATSRDERDEQFF.